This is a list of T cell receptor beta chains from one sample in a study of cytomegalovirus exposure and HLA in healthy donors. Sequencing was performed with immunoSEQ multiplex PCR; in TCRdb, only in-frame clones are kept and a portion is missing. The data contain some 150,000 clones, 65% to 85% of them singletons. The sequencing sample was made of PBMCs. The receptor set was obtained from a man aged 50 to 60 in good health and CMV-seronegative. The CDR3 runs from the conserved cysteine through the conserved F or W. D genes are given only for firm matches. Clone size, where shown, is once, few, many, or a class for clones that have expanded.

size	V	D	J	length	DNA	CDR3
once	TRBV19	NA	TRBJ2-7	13	TGTGCCAGTAGTATACAGGTCTCCTACGAGCAGTACTTC	CASSIQVSYEQYF
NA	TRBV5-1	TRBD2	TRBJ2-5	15	TGCGCCAGCAGCTACGGACTAGCTGCTTCAGAGACCCAGTACTTC	CASSYGLAASETQYF
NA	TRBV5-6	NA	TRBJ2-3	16	TGTGCCAGCAGCTTGTTCAGAGCGCGGTCCACAGATACGCAGTATTTT	CASSLFRARSTDTQYF
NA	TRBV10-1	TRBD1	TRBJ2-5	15	TGCGCCACGGGACAGGGGGACAAAGGATTCGAGACCCAGTACTTC	CATGQGDKGFETQYF
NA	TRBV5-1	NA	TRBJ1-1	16	TGCGCCAGCAGCTTGTACGGACAGACATTCCACACTGAAGCTTTCTTT	CASSLYGQTFHTEAFF
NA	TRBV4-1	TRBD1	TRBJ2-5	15	TGCGCCAGCAGCCATGGGACAGGGATCCAAGAGACCCAGTACTTC	CASSHGTGIQETQYF
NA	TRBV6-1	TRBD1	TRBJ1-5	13	TGTGCCAGCCGAGGACAGGGCAGGCAGCCCCAGCATTTT	CASRGQGRQPQHF
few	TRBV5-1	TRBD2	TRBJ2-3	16	TGCGCCAGCAGCTTGTCTAGCGGGGCTAGCACAGATACGCAGTATTTT	CASSLSSGASTDTQYF
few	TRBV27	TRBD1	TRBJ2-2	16	TGTGCCAGCAGAAGGAGGACAGGGGGCTGGGACGGGGAGCTGTTTTTT	CASRRRTGGWDGELFF
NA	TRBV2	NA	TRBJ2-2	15	TGTGCCAGCCTCAACCCGGGGCGGGAACACCGGGGAGCTGTTTTT	CASLNPGREHRGAVF
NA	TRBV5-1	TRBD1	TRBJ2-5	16	TGCGCCAGCAGCCTACGACCGGCAGGGGGTCAAGAGACCCAGTACTTC	CASSLRPAGGQETQYF
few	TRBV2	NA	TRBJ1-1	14	TGTGCCAGCAGAGACAGGACCGGAGCCACTGAAGCTTTCTTT	CASRDRTGATEAFF
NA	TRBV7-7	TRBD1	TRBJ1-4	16	TGTGCTAGCAGCTTGGGCAGGGGGAATACTAATGAAAAACTGTTTTTT	CASSLGRGNTNEKLFF
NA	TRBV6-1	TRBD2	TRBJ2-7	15	TGTGCCAGCTGCAGGACTAGCGGGAGCCCCTACGAGCAGTACTTC	CASCRTSGSPYEQYF
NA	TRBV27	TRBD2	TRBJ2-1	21	TGTGCCAGCAGTCCAGAGAGGGCTAGCGGGAGCTTCCCCTCCTTCTACAATGAGCAGTTCTTC	CASSPERASGSFPSFYNEQFF
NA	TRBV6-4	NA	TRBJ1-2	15	TGTGCCAGCAGTGAGTCGGCAGGGCACGGCTATGGCTACACCTTC	CASSESAGHGYGYTF
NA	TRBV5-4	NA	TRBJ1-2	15	TGTGCCAGCACCACCGACATTAGCGCTAACTATGGCTACACCTTC	CASTTDISANYGYTF
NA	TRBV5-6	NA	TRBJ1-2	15	TGTGCCAGCAGCTTGAGCGGGACTTCTAACTATGGCTACACCTTC	CASSLSGTSNYGYTF
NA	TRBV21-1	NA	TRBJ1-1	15	TGTGCCAGCAGCAACAGTCGGGTGTCGAACACTGAAGCTTTCTTT	CASSNSRVSNTEAFF
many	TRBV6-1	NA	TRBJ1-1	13	TGTGCCAGCAGTGTCAGGGAAAACACTGAAGCTTTCTTT	CASSVRENTEAFF
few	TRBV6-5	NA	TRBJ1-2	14	TGTGCCAGCAGTTACGGGAGGACGGCGGACGGCTACACCTTC	CASSYGRTADGYTF
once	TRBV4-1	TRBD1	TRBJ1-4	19	TGCGCCAGCAGCCAAGATCGTTCGGGACAGGGCCCAACTAATGAAAAACTGTTTTTT	CASSQDRSGQGPTNEKLFF
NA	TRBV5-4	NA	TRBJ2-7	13	TGTGCCAGCAGCTTGTCGGGTGTGCGATCGCAGTACTTC	CASSLSGVRSQYF
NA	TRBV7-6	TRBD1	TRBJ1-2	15	TGTGCCAGCAGCTTAGATGGCAGGGGGCAGTATGGCTACACCTTC	CASSLDGRGQYGYTF
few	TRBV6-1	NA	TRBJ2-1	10	TGTGCCAGCGGGGGGAATGAGCAGTTCTTC	CASGGNEQFF